This T cell receptor beta chain is drawn from a study of Tregs in tolerant kidney transplant recipients. Regarding the study as a whole: Validation in larger populations is needed because few patients were studied.

CDR1 is LNHDA, CDR2 SQIVND, per germline (reference sequence). This CDR3 region has 15 residues. Losses at the gene ends were 10 bases for V and 1 base for J; bases not matched to a gene: 7. The protocol was immunoSEQ multiplex PCR, while the TCRdb copy is restricted to in-frame clones and leaves out a portion. The sample has fewer than 100,000 clones; less than 95% are singletons. For this clone: Its cognate antigen is unknown.

J is TRBJ1-5 and V is TRBV19; 10 bases are a match to TRBD1. This specimen consisted of Tregs from blood, obtained before the transplant. This receptor was taken from a human donor who received a combined kidney and bone marrow transplant. This CDR3 reads CATGTGAGSNQPQHF. CDR3 coding DNA: TGTGCCACCGGGACAGGGGCCGGGAGCAATCAGCCCCAGCATTTT. The full variable domain, completed using reference TRBV19 and TRBJ1-5, is DGGITQSPKYLFRKEGQNVTLSCEQNLNHDAMYWYRQDPGQGLRLIYYSQIVNDFQKGDIAEGYSVSREKKESFPLTVTSAQKNPTAFYLCATGTGAGSNQPQHFGDGTRLSIL.